Below, 7 T cell receptor beta chains from the same sample are listed, as sequenced in a study of cytomegalovirus exposure and HLA in healthy donors. In the PCR, 60 Vbeta and 13 Jbeta primers were used. Assay used: immunoSEQ multiplex PCR; TCRdb lists only in-frame clones, some missing. This table holds 270,000 or so clones, about 93% found once. The sample was PBMCs. All receptors derive from a girl aged 2 to 9 in good health and CMV-seronegative.

On this clone: One junction end disagrees with the germline gene, perhaps due to a read error. The chain employs TRBV2 and TRBJ2-1; TRBD1 matches 7 bases. The CDR3 loop spans 15 amino acids. The V gene's germline CDR1 is SNHLY and CDR2 FYNNEI. DNA of the CDR3: TGTGCCAGCAGTGAAGCAGCGGTAGGGGGCAATGGGCAGTTCTTC. This encodes CASSEAAVGGNGQFF.

The sample holds one count of this clone. The chain uses TRBV6-1 and TRBJ2-1, with TRBD1 as a possible D gene (5 bases). This CDR3 comprises 14 residues. Trimming shortened V by 6 bases and J by 5 bases, and 14 bases separated the two germline ends. From germline, CDR1 is MNHNS and CDR2 SASEGT. Written as DNA, the CDR3 is TGTGCCAGCAGAGTGTCCCAGGGTAACAATGAGCAGTTCTTC. Protein product: CASRVSQGNNEQFF.

The rearrangement uses TRBV11-2 and TRBJ2-1, with 7 bases matching TRBD1. The CDR3 contains 16 residues. The V gene's germline CDR1 is SGHAT and CDR2 FQNNGV. Trimming at V came to 6 bases and at J to 8 bases, leaving 16 bases not matched to a gene. CDR3 protein: CASRRAGGPPDDEQFF. The CDR3 region has the DNA TGTGCCAGCAGGAGGGCAGGGGGTCCACCCGACGATGAGCAGTTCTTC.

The chain employs TRBV10-1 and TRBJ1-5, with D uncertain. Trimming stripped 4 bases from V and 5 bases from J, with 15 bases between. The CDR3 runs to 15 residues. Germline assignment: CDR1 WNHNN and CDR2 SYGVQD (reference sequence). CDR3 DNA sequence: TGCGCCAGCAGTGTGCCGGGAATAGGAGATCAGCCCCAGCATTTT. Its protein is CASSVPGIGDQPQHF.

The chain employs TRBV6-5 and TRBJ2-1; the match to TRBD1 covers 8 bases. This CDR3 region has 15 residues. V dropped 8 bases and J dropped 0; count of bases not matched to a gene: 6. The V gene's germline CDR1 is MNHEY and CDR2 SVGAGI. This CDR3 is CASSDRGSSYNEQFF. DNA of the CDR3: TGTGCCAGCTCCGACAGGGGCAGCTCCTACAATGAGCAGTTCTTC.

CDR3 amino acids: CASSVALAGPNGGYTF. The CDR3 region has the DNA TGTGCCAGCAGCGTAGCCCTGGCGGGGCCGAACGGTGGCTACACCTTC. The chain uses TRBV9 and TRBJ1-2; a possible D gene is TRBD1 (5 bases). CDR3 length: 16 residues. Germline CDR1 SGDLS, CDR2 YYNGEE. Trimming removed 0 bases from V and 7 bases from J, with 19 bases in between.

The chain joins TRBV4-1 to TRBJ1-2; maybe TRBD1 (6 bases). The germline V and J ends were trimmed by 0 bases and 4 bases, with 15 bases remaining between them. The CDR3 length is 16 residues. The germline V gene encodes CDR1 MGHRA and CDR2 YSYEKL. CDR3 region: CASSQDRDIRIYGYTF. The CDR3, as DNA: TGCGCCAGCAGCCAAGACCGGGACATAAGAATCTATGGCTACACCTTC.